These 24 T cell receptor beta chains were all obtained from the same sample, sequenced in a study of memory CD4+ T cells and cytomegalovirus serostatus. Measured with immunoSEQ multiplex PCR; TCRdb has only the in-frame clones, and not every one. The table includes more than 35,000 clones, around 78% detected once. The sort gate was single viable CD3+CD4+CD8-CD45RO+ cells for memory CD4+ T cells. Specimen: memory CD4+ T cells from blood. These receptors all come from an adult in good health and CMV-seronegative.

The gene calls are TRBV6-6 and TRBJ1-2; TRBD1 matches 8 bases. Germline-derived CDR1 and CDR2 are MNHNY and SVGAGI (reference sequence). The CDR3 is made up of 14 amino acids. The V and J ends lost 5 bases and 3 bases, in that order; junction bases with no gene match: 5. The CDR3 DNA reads TGTGCCAGCAGTCTAACAGGGGGTGACTATGGCTACACCTTC. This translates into CASSLTGGDYGYTF.

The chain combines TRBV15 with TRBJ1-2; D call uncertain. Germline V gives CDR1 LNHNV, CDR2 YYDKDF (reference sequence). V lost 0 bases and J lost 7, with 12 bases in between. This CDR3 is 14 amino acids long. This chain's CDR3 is CATSRDSHRSGYTF. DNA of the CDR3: TGTGCCACCAGCAGAGACAGTCACCGGAGTGGCTACACCTTC.

CDR3 protein: CASSPLGQSGNIQYF. The CDR3 DNA reads as TGTGCCAGCTCACCGTTAGGACAGTCAGGGAACATTCAGTACTTC. The chain couples TRBV18 to TRBJ2-4; D is perhaps TRBD1 (6 bases). CDR3 size: 15 residues. Germline lookup yields CDR1 KGHSH and CDR2 LQKENI. Trimming shortened V by 3 bases and J by 7 bases, and 16 bases separated the two germline ends.

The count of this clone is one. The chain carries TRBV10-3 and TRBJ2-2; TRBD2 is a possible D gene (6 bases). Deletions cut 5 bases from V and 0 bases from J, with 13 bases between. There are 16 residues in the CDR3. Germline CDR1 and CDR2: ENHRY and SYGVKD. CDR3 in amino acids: CAISFQPGANTGELFF. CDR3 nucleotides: TGTGCCATCAGTTTCCAACCGGGGGCGAACACCGGGGAGCTGTTTTTT.

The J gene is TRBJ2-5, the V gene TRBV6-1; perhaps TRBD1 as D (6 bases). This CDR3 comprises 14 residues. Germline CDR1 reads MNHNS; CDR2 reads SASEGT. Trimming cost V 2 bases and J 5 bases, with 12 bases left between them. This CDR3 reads CASSELGAWETQYF. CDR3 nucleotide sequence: TGTGCCAGCAGTGAATTGGGGGCTTGGGAGACCCAGTACTTC.

CDR3 loop: CASSLRVGETQYF. DNA for the CDR3: TGTGCCAGCAGCTTAAGAGTAGGAGAGACCCAGTACTTC. The chain carries TRBV7-2 and TRBJ2-5; D is ambiguous. Trimming left V 2 bases short and J 4 bases short, with 8 bases between. Germline CDR1 and CDR2: SGHTA and FQGNSA. The CDR3 sequence is 13 residues long. Supplemented by reference TRBV7-2 and TRBJ2-5, the full variable domain reads GAGVSQSPSNKVTEKGKDVELRCDPISGHTALYWYRQSLGQGLEFLIYFQGNSAPDKSGLPSDRFSAERTGGSVSTLTIQRTQQEDSAVYLCASSLRVGETQYFGPGTRLLVL.

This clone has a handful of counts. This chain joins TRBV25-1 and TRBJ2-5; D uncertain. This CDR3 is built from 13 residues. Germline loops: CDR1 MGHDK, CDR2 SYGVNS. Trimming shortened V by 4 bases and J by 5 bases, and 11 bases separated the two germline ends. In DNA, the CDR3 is TGTGCCAGCAGTGGGCCCAGGTTGGAGACCCAGTACTTC. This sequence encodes CASSGPRLETQYF.

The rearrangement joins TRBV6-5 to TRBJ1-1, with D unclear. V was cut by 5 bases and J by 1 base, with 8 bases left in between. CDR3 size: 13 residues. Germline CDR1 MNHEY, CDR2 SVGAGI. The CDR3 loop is CASSPTENTEAFF. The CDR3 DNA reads TGTGCCAGCAGTCCTACAGAGAACACTGAAGCTTTCTTT.

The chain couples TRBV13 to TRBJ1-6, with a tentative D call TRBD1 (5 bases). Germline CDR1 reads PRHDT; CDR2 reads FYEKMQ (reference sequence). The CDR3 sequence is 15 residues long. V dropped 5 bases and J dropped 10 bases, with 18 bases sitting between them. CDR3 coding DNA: TGTGCCAGCAGCCCCGACTCGGGACGGAAGTCACCCCTCCACTTT. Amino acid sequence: CASSPDSGRKSPLHF.

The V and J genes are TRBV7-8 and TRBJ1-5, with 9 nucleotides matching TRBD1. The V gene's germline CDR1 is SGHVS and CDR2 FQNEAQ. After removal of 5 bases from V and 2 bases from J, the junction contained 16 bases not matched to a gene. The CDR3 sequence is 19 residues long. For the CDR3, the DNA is TGTGCCAGCAGCCCGGCATGGACAGGGGCCTCTTTGGGCAATCAGCCCCAGCATTTT. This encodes CASSPAWTGASLGNQPQHF.

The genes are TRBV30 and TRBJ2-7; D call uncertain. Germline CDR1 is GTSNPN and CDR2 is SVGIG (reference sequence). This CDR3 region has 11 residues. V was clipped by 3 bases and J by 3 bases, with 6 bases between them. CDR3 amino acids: CAWSGNYEQYF. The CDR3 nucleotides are TGTGCCTGGAGCGGCAACTACGAGCAGTACTTC.

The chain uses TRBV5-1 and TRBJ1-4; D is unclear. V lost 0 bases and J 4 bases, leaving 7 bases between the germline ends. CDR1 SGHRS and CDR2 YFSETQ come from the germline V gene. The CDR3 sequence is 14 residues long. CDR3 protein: CASSLAGDNEKLFF. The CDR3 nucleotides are TGCGCCAGCAGCTTGGCTGGGGATAATGAAAAACTGTTTTTT. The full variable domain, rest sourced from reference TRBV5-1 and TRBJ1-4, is KAGVTQTPRYLIKTRGQQVTLSCSPISGHRSVSWYQQTPGQGLQFLFEYFSETQRNKGNFPGRFSGRQFSNSRSEMNVSTLELGDSALYLCASSLAGDNEKLFFGSGTQLSVL.

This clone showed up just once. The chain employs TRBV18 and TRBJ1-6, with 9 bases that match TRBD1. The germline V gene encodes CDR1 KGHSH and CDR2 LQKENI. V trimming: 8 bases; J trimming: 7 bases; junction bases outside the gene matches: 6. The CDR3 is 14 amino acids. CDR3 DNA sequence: TGTGCCAGCGGGGAGGACAGGGGAAATTCACCCCTCCACTTT. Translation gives CASGEDRGNSPLHF. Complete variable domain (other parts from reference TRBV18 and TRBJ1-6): NAGVMQNPRHLVRRRGQEARLRCSPMKGHSHVYWYRQLPEEGLKFMVYLQKENIIDESGMPKERFSAEFPKEGPSILRIQQVVRGDSAAYFCASGEDRGNSPLHFGNGTRLTVT.

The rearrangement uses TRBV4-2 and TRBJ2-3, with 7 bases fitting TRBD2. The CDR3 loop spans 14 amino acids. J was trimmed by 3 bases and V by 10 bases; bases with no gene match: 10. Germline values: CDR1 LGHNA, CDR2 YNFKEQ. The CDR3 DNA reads TGTGCCACCGCTTGGGGGGGAGGTACAGATACGCAGTATTTT. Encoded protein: CATAWGGGTDTQYF.

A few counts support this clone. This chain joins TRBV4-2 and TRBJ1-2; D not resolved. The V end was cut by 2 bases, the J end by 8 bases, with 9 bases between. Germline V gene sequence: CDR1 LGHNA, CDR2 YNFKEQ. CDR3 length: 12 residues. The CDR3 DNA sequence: TGTGCCAGCAGCCAACTCTCCGGAGGCTACACCTTC. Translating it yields CASSQLSGGYTF.

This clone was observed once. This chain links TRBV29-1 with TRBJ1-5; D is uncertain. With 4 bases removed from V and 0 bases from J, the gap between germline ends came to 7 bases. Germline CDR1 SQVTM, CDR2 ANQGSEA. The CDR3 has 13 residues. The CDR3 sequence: CSVARDSNQPQHF. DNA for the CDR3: TGCAGCGTTGCCCGGGATAGCAATCAGCCCCAGCATTTT. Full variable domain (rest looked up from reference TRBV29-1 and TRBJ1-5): SAVISQKPSRDICQRGTSLTIQCQVDSQVTMMFWYRQQPGQSLTLIATANQGSEATYESGFVIDKFPISRPNLTFSTLTVSNMSPEDSSIYLCSVARDSNQPQHFGDGTRLSIL.

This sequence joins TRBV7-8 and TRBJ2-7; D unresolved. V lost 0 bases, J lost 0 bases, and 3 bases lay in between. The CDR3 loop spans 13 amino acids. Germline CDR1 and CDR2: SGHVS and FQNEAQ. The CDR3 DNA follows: TGTGCCAGCAGCTTAGCTATCTCCTACGAGCAGTACTTC. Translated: CASSLAISYEQYF.

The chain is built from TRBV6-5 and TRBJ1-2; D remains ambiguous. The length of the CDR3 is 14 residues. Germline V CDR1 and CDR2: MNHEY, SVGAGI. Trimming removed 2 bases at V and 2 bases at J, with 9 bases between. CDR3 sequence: CASSYASANYGYTF. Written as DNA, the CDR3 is TGTGCCAGCAGTTACGCATCAGCCAACTATGGCTACACCTTC.

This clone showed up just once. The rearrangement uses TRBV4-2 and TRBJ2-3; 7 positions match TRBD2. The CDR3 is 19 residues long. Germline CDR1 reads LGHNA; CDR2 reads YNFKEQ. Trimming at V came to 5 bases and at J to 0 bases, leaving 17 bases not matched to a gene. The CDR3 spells CASSRWGGPDALSTDTQYF. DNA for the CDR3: TGTGCCAGCAGCAGATGGGGGGGTCCTGACGCCCTTAGCACAGATACGCAGTATTTT.

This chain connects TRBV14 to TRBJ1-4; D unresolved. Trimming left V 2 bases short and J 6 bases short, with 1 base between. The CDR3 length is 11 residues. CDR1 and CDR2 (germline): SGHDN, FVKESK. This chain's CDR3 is CASSQHEKLFF. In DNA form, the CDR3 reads TGTGCCAGCAGCCAACATGAAAAACTGTTTTTT.

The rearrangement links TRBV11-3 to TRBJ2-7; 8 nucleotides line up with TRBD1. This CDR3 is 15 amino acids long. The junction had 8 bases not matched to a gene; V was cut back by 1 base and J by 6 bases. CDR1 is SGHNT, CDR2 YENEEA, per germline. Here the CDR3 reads CASSLGRTGRAEQYF. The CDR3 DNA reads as TGTGCCAGCAGCTTAGGAAGGACAGGGCGTGCCGAGCAGTACTTC.

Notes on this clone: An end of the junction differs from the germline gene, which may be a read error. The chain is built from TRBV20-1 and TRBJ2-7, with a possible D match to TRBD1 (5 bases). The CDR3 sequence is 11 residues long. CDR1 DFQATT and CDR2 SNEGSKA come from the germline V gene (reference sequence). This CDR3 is CSARDFQGLTF. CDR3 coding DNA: TGCAGTGCTAGGGATTTTCAGGGCCTCACTTTC.

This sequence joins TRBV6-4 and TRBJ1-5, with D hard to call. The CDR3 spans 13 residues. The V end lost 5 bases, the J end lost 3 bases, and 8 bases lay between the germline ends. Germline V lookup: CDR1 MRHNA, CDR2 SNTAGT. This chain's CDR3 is CASSQQPNQPQHF. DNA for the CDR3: TGTGCCAGCAGTCAGCAGCCCAATCAGCCCCAGCATTTT.

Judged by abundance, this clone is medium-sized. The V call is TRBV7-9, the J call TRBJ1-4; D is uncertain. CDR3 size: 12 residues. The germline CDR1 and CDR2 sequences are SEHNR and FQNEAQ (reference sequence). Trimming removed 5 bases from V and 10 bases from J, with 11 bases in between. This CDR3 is CASSPAAAKLFF. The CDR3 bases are TGTGCCAGCAGCCCAGCGGCAGCAAAACTGTTTTTT.